This T cell receptor beta chain was identified during a study of T cells in Graves' hyperthyroidism and ophthalmopathy. Amplified TCR beta CDR3 regions came from RNA transcripts. HTBI primers were the set used in a first-round RT-PCR of the TCR CDR3. One entry per CDR3 protein results from TCRdb running MiXCR on the multiplex PCR reads. The table shows a few hundred thousand distinct CDR3 sequences, with about a sixth occurring only once. Regarding the study as a whole: Appearing also in blood were most of the thyroid clonotypes expanded above 0.001. Ophthalmopathy was model-predicted a median around 6.1 months pre-onset.

Germline V gene sequence: CDR1 DFQATT, CDR2 SNEGSKA (reference sequence). The CDR3 is 14 residues long. The germline V and J ends were trimmed by 5 bases and 3 bases, with 14 bases remaining between them. This clonotype has ten or more counts. Its antigen is still unknown. Not enrolled were patients with uncontrolled infection, other autoimmune disease, pregnancy or lactation. This sample holds PBMCs from approximately 10 ml fresh peripheral blood. The genes are TRBV20-1 and TRBJ1-5, with unresolved D. The TCR comes from a woman younger than 30 with Graves' hyperthyroidism that later progressed to Graves' ophthalmopathy. Sequencing was carried out using blood. The CDR3: CSAGRTGANQPQHF. CDR3 nucleotide sequence: TGCAGTGCTGGCAGGACGGGCGCCAATCAGCCCCAGCATTTT.